This T cell receptor (beta chain) was sequenced in a study of cytomegalovirus exposure and HLA in healthy donors (dated by TCRdb to about 2017). With respect to the entire study: According to a later analysis, the 120 or so validation repertoires were produced on the same platform as the 680 or so repertoires of the first cohort. The study aimed to test whether cataloging public T cell receptors could reveal signatures of past pathogen exposure. Besides the first cohort of roughly 660 subjects, a separate validation cohort made up of 120 different subjects was used. To predict cytomegalovirus infection status, the study brought together high-throughput TCR immunosequencing, statistical association of individual TCRs with disease status, and machine learning. Beyond this particular receptor, the publication reports: It was suggested by the authors that the approach could potentially be generalized to other disease states and immunological phenotypes. Three of the identified cytomegalovirus-associated TCR beta chains were confirmed in vitro to be specific for cytomegalovirus antigens. In a later analysis, TCRs clustered in the first cohort were found to also tend to co-occur in the 100 to 150 validation repertoires, with around 94% of cluster scores above 0. Cytomegalovirus status was reported to be diagnosed by the classifier with high specificity and sensitivity in both the original and validation cohorts. A later analysis had no HLA typing for the validation cohort, so co-occurrence there was scored across all 120 or so repertoires. In the study, 150 to 200 TCR beta chains were listed as associated with cytomegalovirus. While some public TCRs were present in many individuals, most TCR sequences turned up only very rarely across donors.

The donors belonged to the validation cohort of roughly 120 subjects, which was separate from the approximately 660-subject first cohort. About this clone itself: The clone's antigen remains unknown. The record has no base qualities; no much larger clone is one base away.

CDR1 and CDR2, per the germline V gene, are LGHNA and YSLEER. Trimming removed 0 bases from V and 3 bases from J; the gene matches leave 12 bases unexplained. From cysteine to phenylalanine, the CDR3 is 21 amino acids long. The sequence is cut down to CDR3 DNA, 63 bases in frame from base 1. Receptor libraries were prepared by the immunoSEQ multiplex PCR assay. Processing in the source paper ran as follows. A statistical classification framework was developed to diagnose cytomegalovirus status using the catalog of TCR beta chain sequences. The table was pulled from immuneACCESS by TCRdb, which kept in-frame rearrangements only. Such tables lose some clones; where checked, under half of the loss comes from unresolved V genes, and the rest has no known cause. V, J and clone size reflect that table, while D and trimming were determined from the DNA. This sample comprises over 150,000 clones, about 86% of them detected only once. The ten biggest clones cover approximately 2.2% of the sample.

The origin of this receptor is a woman younger than 30 in good health and CMV-seronegative. Specimen: PBMCs. This chain joins TRBV4-3 to TRBJ2-1; 15 bases in the middle match TRBD2. The CDR3 is CASSQDGRTSGRAKDYNEQFF. The nucleotides read TGCGCCAGCAGCCAAGATGGGAGGACTAGCGGGAGGGCCAAGGACTACAATGAGCAGTTCTTC.